This TCR beta chain is from a study of blood T cell repertoires in COVID-19. Turning to the study itself: COVID-19 samples from acute and convalescent phases originated in the United States, Italy and Spain.

Using immunoSEQ multiplex PCR, the repertoire was profiled, and TCRdb retains in-frame clones only, with some absent. Among roughly 360,000 clones listed, more than 75% were seen once. V dropped 1 base and J dropped 5 bases, with 9 bases sitting between them. The CDR3 runs to 13 residues. From germline, CDR1 is SGHKS and CDR2 YYEKEE (reference sequence). The age range of participants was about 18 to 95 years, with residence in about two dozen US areas. In assigning cohorts, the study relied on participant-reported clinical history. This receptor was identified in a woman aged 25 to 39 with acute COVID-19. The chain employs TRBV5-5 and TRBJ1-1; D unclear. The source material was PBMCs or T cells enriched from blood (not recorded which). The CDR3 protein is CASSLLGKTEAFF. The DNA of the CDR3 is TGTGCCAGCAGCTTGCTCGGGAAAACTGAAGCTTTCTTT.